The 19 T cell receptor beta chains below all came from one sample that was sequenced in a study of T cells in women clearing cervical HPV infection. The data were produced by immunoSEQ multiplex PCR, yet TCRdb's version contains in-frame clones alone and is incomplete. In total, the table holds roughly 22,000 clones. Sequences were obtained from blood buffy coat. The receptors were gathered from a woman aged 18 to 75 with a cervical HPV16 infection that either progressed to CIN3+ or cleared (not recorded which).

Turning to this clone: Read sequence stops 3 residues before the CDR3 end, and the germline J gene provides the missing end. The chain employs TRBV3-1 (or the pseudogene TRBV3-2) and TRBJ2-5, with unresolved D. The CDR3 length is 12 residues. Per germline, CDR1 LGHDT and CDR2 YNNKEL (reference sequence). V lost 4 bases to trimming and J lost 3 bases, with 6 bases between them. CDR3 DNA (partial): TGTGCCAGCAGCCTTCCCAAAGAGACC. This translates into CASSLPKET. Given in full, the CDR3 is CASSLPKETQYF.

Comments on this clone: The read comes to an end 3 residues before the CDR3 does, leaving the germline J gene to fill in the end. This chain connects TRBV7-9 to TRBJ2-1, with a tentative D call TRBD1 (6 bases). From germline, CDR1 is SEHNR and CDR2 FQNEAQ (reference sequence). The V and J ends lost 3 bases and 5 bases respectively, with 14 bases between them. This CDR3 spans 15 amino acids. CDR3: CASSFSGTNNNEQFF. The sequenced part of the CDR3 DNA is TGTGCCAGCAGCTTTTCGGGGACAAACAACAATGAG.

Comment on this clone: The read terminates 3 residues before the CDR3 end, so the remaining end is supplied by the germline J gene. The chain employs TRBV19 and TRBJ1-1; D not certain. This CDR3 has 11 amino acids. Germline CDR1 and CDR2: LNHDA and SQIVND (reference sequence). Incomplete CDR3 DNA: TGTGCCAGTTGCGGTCCATATCAA. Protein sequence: CASCGPYQ. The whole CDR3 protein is CASCGPYQAFF.

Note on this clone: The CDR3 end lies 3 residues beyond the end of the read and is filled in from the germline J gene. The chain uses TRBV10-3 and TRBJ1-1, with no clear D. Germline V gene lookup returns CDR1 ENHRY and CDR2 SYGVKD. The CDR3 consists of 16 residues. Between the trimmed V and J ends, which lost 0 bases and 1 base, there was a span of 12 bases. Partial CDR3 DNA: TGTGCCATCAGTGAGTCTACCGAGACGGGGAACACTGAA. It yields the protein CAISESTETGNTE. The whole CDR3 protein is CAISESTETGNTEAFF.

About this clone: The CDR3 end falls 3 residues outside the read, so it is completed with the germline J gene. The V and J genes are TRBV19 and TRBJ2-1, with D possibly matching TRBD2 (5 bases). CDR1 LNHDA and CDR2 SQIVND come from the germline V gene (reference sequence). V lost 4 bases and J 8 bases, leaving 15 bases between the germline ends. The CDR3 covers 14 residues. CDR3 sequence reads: CASSTRTGSDEQFF. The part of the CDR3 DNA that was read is TGTGCCAGTAGTACAAGGACTGGGAGCGATGAG.

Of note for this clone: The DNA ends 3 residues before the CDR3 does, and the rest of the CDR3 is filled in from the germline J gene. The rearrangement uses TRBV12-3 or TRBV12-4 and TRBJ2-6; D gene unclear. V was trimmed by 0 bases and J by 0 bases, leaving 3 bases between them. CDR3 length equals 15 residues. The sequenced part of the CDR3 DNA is TGTGCCAGCAGTTTAGCCAGCTCTGGGGCCAACGTC. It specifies CASSLASSGANV. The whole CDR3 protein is CASSLASSGANVLTF.

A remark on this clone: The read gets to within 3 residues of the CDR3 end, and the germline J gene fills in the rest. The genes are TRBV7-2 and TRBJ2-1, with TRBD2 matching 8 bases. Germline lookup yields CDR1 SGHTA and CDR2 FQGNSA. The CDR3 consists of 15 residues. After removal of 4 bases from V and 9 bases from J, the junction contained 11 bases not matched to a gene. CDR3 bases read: TGTGCCAGCAGCTCGAGGTGGGTTCGGGGGGGTGAG. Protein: CASSSRWVRGGE. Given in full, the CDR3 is CASSSRWVRGGEQFF.

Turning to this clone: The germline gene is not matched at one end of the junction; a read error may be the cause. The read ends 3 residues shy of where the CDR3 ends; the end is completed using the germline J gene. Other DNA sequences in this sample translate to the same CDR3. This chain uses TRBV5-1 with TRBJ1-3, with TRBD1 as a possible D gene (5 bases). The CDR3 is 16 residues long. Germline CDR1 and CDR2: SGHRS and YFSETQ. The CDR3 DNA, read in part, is TGCGCCAGCAGCTCCCGGGGGACGGACTCTGGAAACACG. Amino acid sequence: CASSSRGTDSGNT. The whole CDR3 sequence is CASSSRGTDSGNTIYF.

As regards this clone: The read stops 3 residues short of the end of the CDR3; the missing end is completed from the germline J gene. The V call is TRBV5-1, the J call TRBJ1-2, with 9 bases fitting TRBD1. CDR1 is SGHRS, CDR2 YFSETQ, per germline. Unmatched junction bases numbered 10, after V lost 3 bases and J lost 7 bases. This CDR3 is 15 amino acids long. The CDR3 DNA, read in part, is TGCGCCAGCAGCTCCACGGACAGGGGAGGGGTTGGC. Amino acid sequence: CASSSTDRGGVG. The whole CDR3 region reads CASSSTDRGGVGYTF.

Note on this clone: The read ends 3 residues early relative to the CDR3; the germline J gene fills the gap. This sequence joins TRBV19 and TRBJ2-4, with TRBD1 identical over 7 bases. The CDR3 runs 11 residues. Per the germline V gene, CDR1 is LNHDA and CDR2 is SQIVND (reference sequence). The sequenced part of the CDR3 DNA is TGTGCCAGTAGACAGGGGTATGGT. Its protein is CASRQGYG. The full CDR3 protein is CASRQGYGQYF.

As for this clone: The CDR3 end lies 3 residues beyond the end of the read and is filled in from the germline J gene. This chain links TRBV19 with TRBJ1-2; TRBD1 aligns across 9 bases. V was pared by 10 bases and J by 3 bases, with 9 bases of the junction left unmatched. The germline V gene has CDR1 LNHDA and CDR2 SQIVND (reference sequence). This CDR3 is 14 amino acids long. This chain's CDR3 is CATETGGAYYGYTF. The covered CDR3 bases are TGTGCCACCGAAACAGGGGGCGCCTACTATGGC.

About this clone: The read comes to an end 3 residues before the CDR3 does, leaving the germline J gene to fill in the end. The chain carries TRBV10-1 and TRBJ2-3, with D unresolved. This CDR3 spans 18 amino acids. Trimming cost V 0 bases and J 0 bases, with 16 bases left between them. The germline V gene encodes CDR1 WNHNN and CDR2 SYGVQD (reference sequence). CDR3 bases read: TGCGCCAGCAGTGAGTCGACCCAGGCCCCCCTTAGCACAGATACG. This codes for CASSESTQAPLSTDT. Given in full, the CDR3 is CASSESTQAPLSTDTQYF.

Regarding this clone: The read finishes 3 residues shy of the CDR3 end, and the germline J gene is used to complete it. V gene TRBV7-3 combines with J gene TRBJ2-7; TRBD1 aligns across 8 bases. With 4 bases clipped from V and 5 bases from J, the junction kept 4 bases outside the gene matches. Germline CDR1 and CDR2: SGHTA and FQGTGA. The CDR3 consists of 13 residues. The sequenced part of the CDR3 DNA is TGTGCCAGCAGCTCAGGGGGCTTCAACGAG. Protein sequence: CASSSGGFNE. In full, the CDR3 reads CASSSGGFNEQYF.

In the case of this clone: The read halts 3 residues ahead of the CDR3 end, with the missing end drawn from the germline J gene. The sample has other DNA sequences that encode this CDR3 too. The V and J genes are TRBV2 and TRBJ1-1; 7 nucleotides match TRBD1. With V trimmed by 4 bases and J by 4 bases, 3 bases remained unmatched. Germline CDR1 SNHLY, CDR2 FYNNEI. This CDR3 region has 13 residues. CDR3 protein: CASSGQGGTEAFF. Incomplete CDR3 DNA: TGTGCCAGCAGTGGGCAGGGGGGCACTGAA.

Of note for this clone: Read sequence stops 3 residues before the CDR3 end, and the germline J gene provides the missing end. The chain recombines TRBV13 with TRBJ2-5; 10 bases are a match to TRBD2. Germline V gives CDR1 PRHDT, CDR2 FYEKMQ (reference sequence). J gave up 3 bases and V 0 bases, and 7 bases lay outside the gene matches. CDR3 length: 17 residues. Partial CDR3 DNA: TGTGCCAGCAGCTTAGGCTCGAAACTAGCGGGAAAAGAGACC. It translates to CASSLGSKLAGKET. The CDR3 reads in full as CASSLGSKLAGKETQYF.

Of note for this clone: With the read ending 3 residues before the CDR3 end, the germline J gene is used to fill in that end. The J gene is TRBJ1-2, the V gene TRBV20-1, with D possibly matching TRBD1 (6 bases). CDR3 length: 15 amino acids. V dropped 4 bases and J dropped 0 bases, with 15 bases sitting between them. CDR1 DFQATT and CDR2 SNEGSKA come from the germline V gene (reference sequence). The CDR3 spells CSATPRAGANYGYTF. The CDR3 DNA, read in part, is TGCAGTGCTACCCCAAGGGCAGGGGCTAACTATGGC.

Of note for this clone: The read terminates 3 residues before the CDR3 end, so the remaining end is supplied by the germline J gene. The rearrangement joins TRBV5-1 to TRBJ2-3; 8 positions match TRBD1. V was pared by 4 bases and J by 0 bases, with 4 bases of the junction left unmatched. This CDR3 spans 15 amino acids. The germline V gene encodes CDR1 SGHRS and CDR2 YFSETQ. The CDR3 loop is CASSPGQGSTDTQYF. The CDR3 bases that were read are TGCGCCAGCAGCCCCGGACAGGGAAGCACAGATACG.

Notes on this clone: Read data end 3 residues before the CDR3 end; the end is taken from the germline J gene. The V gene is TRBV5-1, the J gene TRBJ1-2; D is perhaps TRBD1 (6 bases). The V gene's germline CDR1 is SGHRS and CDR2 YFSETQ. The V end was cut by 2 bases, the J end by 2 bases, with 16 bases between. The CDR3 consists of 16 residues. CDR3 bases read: TGCGCCAGCAGCTTAGGCAGGGGAAGGGTAAACTATGGC. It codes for CASSLGRGRVNYG. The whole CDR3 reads CASSLGRGRVNYGYTF.

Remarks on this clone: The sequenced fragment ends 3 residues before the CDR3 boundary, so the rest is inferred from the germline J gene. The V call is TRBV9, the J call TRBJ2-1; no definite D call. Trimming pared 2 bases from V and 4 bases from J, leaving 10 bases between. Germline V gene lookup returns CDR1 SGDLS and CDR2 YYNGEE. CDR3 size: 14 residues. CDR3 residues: CASSVASTYNEQFF. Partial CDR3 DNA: TGTGCCAGCAGCGTGGCTAGTACGTACAATGAG. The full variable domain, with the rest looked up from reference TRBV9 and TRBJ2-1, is DSGVTQTPKHLITATGQRVTLRCSPRSGDLSVYWYQQSLDQGLQFLIQYYNGEERAKGNILERFSAQQFPDLHSELNLSSLELGDSALYFCASSVASTYNEQFFGPGTRLTVL.